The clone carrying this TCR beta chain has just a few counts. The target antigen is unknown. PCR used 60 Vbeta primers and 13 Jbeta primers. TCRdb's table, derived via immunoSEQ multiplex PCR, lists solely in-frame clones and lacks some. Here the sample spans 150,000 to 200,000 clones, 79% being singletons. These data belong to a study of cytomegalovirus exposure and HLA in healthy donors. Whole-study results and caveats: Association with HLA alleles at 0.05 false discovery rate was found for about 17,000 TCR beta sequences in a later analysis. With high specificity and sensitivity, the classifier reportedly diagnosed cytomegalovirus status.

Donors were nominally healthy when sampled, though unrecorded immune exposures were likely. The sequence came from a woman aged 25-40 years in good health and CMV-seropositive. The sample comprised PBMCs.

CDR3 sequence: CASSTRQGEAFF. The CDR3 DNA reads as TGTGCCAGCAGTACCCGACAGGGTGAAGCTTTCTTT. This sequence joins TRBV27 and TRBJ1-1, with 7 nucleotides matching TRBD1. Trimming cost V 5 bases and J 7 bases; bases outside gene matches: 4. The germline V gene encodes CDR1 MNHEY and CDR2 SMNVEV (reference sequence). The CDR3 runs 12 residues.